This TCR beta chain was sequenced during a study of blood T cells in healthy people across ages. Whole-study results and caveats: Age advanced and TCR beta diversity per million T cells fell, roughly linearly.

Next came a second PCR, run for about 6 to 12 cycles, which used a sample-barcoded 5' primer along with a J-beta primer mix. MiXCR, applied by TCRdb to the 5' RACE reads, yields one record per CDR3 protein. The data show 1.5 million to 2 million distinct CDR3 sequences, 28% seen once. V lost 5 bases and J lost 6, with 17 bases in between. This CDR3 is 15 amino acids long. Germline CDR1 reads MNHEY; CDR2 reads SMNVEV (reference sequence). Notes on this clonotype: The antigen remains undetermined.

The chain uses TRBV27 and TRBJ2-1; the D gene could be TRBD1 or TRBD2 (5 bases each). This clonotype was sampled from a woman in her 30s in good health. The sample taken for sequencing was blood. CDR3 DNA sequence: TGTGCCAGCAGTGACTTGGGGGAGTCACTCAATGAGCAGTTCTTC. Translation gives CASSDLGESLNEQFF.